Here is one T cell receptor (beta chain) with its context. Other DNA sequences in the sample encode the same CDR3. The data are from a study of CD8+ T cells in alopecia areata. Germline V lookup: CDR1 GTSNPN, CDR2 SVGIG (reference sequence). CDR3 length equals 14 residues. The J segment lost 0 bases and the V segment lost 0 bases, leaving 0 bases of the junction unmatched. It was cDNA, reverse transcribed from extracted RNA, that served as the sequencing template. Libraries were prepared by immunoSEQ multiplex PCR; TCRdb keeps only in-frame clonotypes and omits some of them. The profile shows over 95,000 clones, approximately 42% of them singletons.

Sample: CD4+ T cells sorted from blood. The receptor comes from a human donor with alopecia areata. This chain links TRBV30 with TRBJ2-5; 8 bases are shared with TRBD2. The CDR3 DNA reads TGTGCCTGGAGTGTCGGGGGGGACCAAGAGACCCAGTACTTC. This gives the protein CAWSVGGDQETQYF.